This TCR beta chain was sequenced for a study of blood T cell repertoires in COVID-19. Study-level background: Samples came from the United States, Italy and Spain, spanning acute and convalescent COVID-19. PBMCs, B-cell-depleted T cells, or T cells provided the cDNA or gDNA that made up the material.

Sequenced by immunoSEQ multiplex PCR; TCRdb stores in-frame clones only, minus some. The table shows under 200,000 clones, with 60% to 80% occurring only once. V dropped 6 bases and J dropped 5 bases, with 14 bases sitting between them. CDR1 and CDR2 (germline): SNHLY, FYNNEI. The CDR3 is made up of 14 amino acids. The V and J genes are TRBV2 and TRBJ1-5; no firm D call. The clonotype was recovered from a man aged 55 to 70 with active or convalescent COVID-19. The sequenced sample consisted of peripheral blood. Here the CDR3 DNA reads TGTGCCAGCAGCGCCCGGGTCGTTGATCAGCCCCAGCATTTT. Amino acid sequence: CASSARVVDQPQHF.